Shown below are 14 T cell receptor beta chains from a single sample sequenced in a study of blood T cell repertoires in COVID-19 (dated by TCRdb to about 2020). Receptors were amplified or captured by the immunoSEQ multiplex PCR assay. Imported from immuneACCESS, the table was reduced by TCRdb to in-frame sequences with V and J called. These copies leave out some clones; in studies compared against another copy, an unresolved V gene accounts for under half, and the cause of the remainder is not known. The sample has fewer than 300,000 clones on record, nearly 85% of them singletons. Roughly 8.6% of the sample is taken by the ten largest. The specimen sequenced was peripheral blood. These receptors came from a human donor in a cohort sampled during active COVID-19.

This clone was recorded a few times. The gene calls are TRBV5-6 and TRBJ1-5, with D maybe TRBD1 (5 bases). The CDR3 consists of 15 residues. Trimming took 2 bases from V and 6 from J, leaving 15 bases between them. CDR1 and CDR2 (germline): SGHDT, YYEEEE. The chain's CDR3 is CASSLTQGRGQPQHF. CDR3 DNA: TGTGCCAGCAGCTTAACTCAGGGTAGGGGTCAGCCCCAGCATTTT.

The V call is TRBV19, the J call TRBJ2-7, with a possible D match to TRBD1 (6 bases). V gave up 4 bases and J gave up 6 bases, with 19 bases separating them. In germline, CDR1 is LNHDA, CDR2 SQIVND (reference sequence). The CDR3 is 15 residues long. The CDR3 nucleotides read TGTGCCAGTAGTAAGGATGACAGGCCCGGAGGCGAGCAGTACTTC. Translation: CASSKDDRPGGEQYF. Full variable domain (missing parts from reference TRBV19 and TRBJ2-7): DGGITQSPKYLFRKEGQNVTLSCEQNLNHDAMYWYRQDPGQGLRLIYYSQIVNDFQKGDIAEGYSVSREKKESFPLTVTSAQKNPTAFYLCASSKDDRPGGEQYFGPGTRLTVT.

The table lists this clone with a few counts. The chain links TRBV11-3 to TRBJ1-1; D is undetermined. CDR3 length: 13 amino acids. Trimming left V 2 bases short and J 1 base short, with 5 bases between. CDR1 and CDR2 from the germline V gene are SGHNT and YENEEA. The CDR3 region has the DNA TGTGCCAGCAGCTTAACGAGGAACACTGAAGCTTTCTTT. Protein: CASSLTRNTEAFF.

This clone was seen more than once but under ten times. The chain carries TRBV4-2 and TRBJ2-2, with D possibly matching TRBD1 (5 bases). The CDR3 is made up of 13 amino acids. The germline V gene encodes CDR1 LGHNA and CDR2 YNFKEQ. Deletions cut 4 bases from V and 7 bases from J, with 10 bases between. The CDR3 nucleotides are TGTGCCAGCAGCCGTCAGGGTAGCGGGGAGCTGTTTTTT. Its protein is CASSRQGSGELFF.

V gene TRBV5-1 combines with J gene TRBJ2-2; TRBD1 matches at 8 bases. Trimming at V came to 1 base and at J to 5 bases, leaving 7 bases not matched to a gene. CDR3 length: 16 residues. Per the germline V gene, CDR1 is SGHRS and CDR2 is YFSETQ. The DNA for the CDR3 is TGCGCCAGCAGCTTGCACCCTACAGGGGGAACCGGGGAGCTGTTTTTT. Amino acids: CASSLHPTGGTGELFF.

The V call is TRBV3-1 (or the pseudogene TRBV3-2), the J call TRBJ2-5; possible D gene TRBD2, 6 bases. The CDR3 is 16 amino acids. The germline V gene has CDR1 LGHDT and CDR2 YNNKEL (reference sequence). The V end lost 0 bases, the J end lost 4 bases, and 15 bases lay between the germline ends. This chain's CDR3 is CASSQERRGIGETQYF. In DNA, the CDR3 is TGTGCCAGCAGCCAAGAGAGGCGGGGCATAGGAGAGACCCAGTACTTC.

This chain links TRBV5-5 with TRBJ1-4; perhaps TRBD1 as D (5 bases). Trimming took 1 base from V and 2 from J, leaving 18 bases between them. Germline CDR1 reads SGHKS; CDR2 reads YYEKEE (reference sequence). The CDR3 has 18 amino acids. CDR3: CASSLLMGGAGTNEKLFF. The CDR3 bases are TGTGCCAGCAGCTTGCTGATGGGAGGGGCAGGGACTAATGAAAAACTGTTTTTT.

The rearrangement links TRBV19 to TRBJ1-2; 10 bases line up with TRBD1. The trim removed 4 bases at V and 7 bases at J, leaving 6 bases unmatched. This CDR3 is 14 amino acids long. The germline gives CDR1 LNHDA, CDR2 SQIVND (reference sequence). The CDR3 nucleotides read TGTGCCAGTAGTAGGGACAGGGGTACGGGTGGCTACACCTTC. This sequence encodes CASSRDRGTGGYTF.

The rearrangement links TRBV18 to TRBJ2-7; D gene unclear. The V gene lost 5 bases and the J gene lost 0 bases, with 5 bases spanning the gap. This CDR3 is 12 amino acids long. The germline V gene has CDR1 KGHSH and CDR2 LQKENI. The CDR3: CASSTSSYEQYF. For the CDR3, the DNA is TGTGCCAGCTCAACGAGCTCCTACGAGCAGTACTTC.

This clone was seen more than once but under ten times. The chain has TRBV7-8 and TRBJ1-4; 7 nucleotides agree with TRBD1. V was pared by 5 bases and J by 4 bases, with 7 bases of the junction left unmatched. This CDR3 comprises 15 residues. The germline V gene has CDR1 SGHVS and CDR2 FQNEAQ. The CDR3 region is CASSPRTGFNEKLFF. The DNA for the CDR3 is TGTGCCAGCAGCCCCCGGACAGGCTTTAATGAAAAACTGTTTTTT.

This clone was seen a handful of times. The CDR3 is CASSQAGDNSPLHF. In DNA, the CDR3 is TGTGCCAGCAGCCAGGCAGGGGATAATTCACCCCTCCACTTT. The chain employs TRBV4-2 and TRBJ1-6, with D possibly matching TRBD1 (6 bases). The CDR3 sequence is 14 residues long. V was cut by 3 bases and J by 5 bases, with 8 bases left in between. Germline loops: CDR1 LGHNA, CDR2 YNFKEQ.

The rearrangement uses TRBV10-3 and TRBJ2-3, with 13 bases that match TRBD2. The CDR3 loop spans 16 amino acids. The germline gives CDR1 ENHRY, CDR2 SYGVKD. Trimming took 6 bases from V and 4 from J; bases not matched to a gene: 7. The CDR3 DNA is TGTGCCATCAGCACTAGCGGGAGGGGGGGGGCAGATACGCAGTATTTT. It translates to CAISTSGRGGADTQYF.

This chain uses TRBV3-1 (or the pseudogene TRBV3-2) with TRBJ2-7; 10 bases fit TRBD2. CDR3 size: 15 residues. Germline loops: CDR1 LGHDT, CDR2 YNNKEL (reference sequence). V was pared by 4 bases and J by 2 bases, with 5 bases of the junction left unmatched. DNA for the CDR3: TGTGCCAGCAGCCTACGGACTAGCGGTGCCTACGAGCAGTACTTC. As protein: CASSLRTSGAYEQYF.

V gene TRBV6-5 combines with J gene TRBJ2-3; 7 bases are a match to TRBD2. Germline V gene data show CDR1 as MNHEY and CDR2 as SVGAGI. The CDR3 covers 14 residues. After removal of 8 bases from V and 3 bases from J, the junction contained 8 bases not matched to a gene. DNA of the CDR3: TGTGCCAGCCGACTAGCCCCGTCGACAGATACGCAGTATTTT. Amino acid sequence: CASRLAPSTDTQYF.